Listed here is a single T cell receptor (beta chain). Its target is unknown. Here immunoSEQ multiplex PCR was the method, and the copy in TCRdb shows in-frame clones only, minus some. The sample records a few hundred thousand clones, about 83% being singletons. Treatment denoted: roughly 18 received Ad26.COV2.S at low or high dose, single or two shots; about 5 received placebo; per-sample allocation not given. Sampling happened 63 days after the first vaccine or placebo injection. Ad26 vector vaccine expressed Wuhan-strain SARS-CoV-2 spike. These data come from a study of Ad26.COV2.S vaccination and SARS-CoV-2 variants. Across the study: Doses of Ad26.COV2.S were injected into muscle once or twice, 56 days apart.

Study results and caveats: Breadth of non-spike TCRs did not differ between vaccinees and placebo recipients.

The CDR3 loop spans 18 amino acids. Germline assignment: CDR1 SEHNR and CDR2 FQNEAQ (reference sequence). V lost 0 bases and J 9 bases, leaving 26 bases between the germline ends. This TCR was recovered from a person aged 18-60 years who received the Ad26.COV2.S COVID-19 vaccine or a placebo. The genes are TRBV7-9 and TRBJ1-2; possibly TRBD1 for D (6 bases). The material was peripheral blood, obtained in a trial of Ad26.COV2.S vaccine versus placebo. The chain's CDR3 is CASSLALGLNRELGSYTF. The CDR3 coding sequence is TGTGCCAGCAGCTTAGCGCTAGGTCTGAACAGGGAGCTTGGAAGCTACACCTTC. Looking up the rest from reference TRBV7-9 and TRBJ1-2 gives the full variable domain: DTGVSQNPRHKITKRGQNVTFRCDPISEHNRLYWYRQTLGQGPEFLTYFQNEAQLEKSRLLSDRFSAERPKGSFSTLEIQRTEQGDSAMYLCASSLALGLNRELGSYTFGSGTRLTVV.